Each of the 9 T cell receptor beta chains below was sequenced from the same sample in a study of cytomegalovirus exposure and HLA in healthy donors. Researchers ran the PCR with 60 Vbeta and 13 Jbeta primers. The assay was immunoSEQ multiplex PCR, and TCRdb's table has in-frame clones only and misses some. The top ten clones hold more than 2.5% of a sample with about 160,000 clones, roughly two thirds of them seen once. Sequencing was carried out using PBMCs. These receptor sequences come from a woman aged 30 to 39 in good health and CMV-seronegative.

This clone was recorded only once. The gene calls are TRBV28 and TRBJ2-7; a weak D match, TRBD2 (9 bases). CDR1 is MDHEN and CDR2 is SYDVKM in the germline V gene. Deletions cut 7 bases from V and 3 bases from J, with 19 bases between. This CDR3 contains 15 residues. The CDR3 is CASTPGGGRGYEQYF. The CDR3 coding sequence is TGTGCCAGCACCCCAGGGGGCGGGAGGGGCTACGAGCAGTACTTC.

This chain links TRBV20-1 with TRBJ2-5, with a tentative D call TRBD2 (5 bases). V shed 8 bases and J shed 1 base, with 8 bases lying between them. This CDR3 comprises 11 residues. Germline loops: CDR1 DFQATT, CDR2 SNEGSKA (reference sequence). Here the CDR3 DNA reads TGCAGTACCCTAGCCCAAGAGACCCAGTACTTC. It translates to CSTLAQETQYF.

The chain employs TRBV28 and TRBJ1-6; TRBD1 matches at 9 bases. J lost 8 bases, V lost 4 bases, and 3 bases had no gene match. The germline gives CDR1 MDHEN, CDR2 SYDVKM. This CDR3 has 14 amino acids. DNA of the CDR3: TGTGCCAGCAGTTCCGGGACAGGGTATTCACCCCTCCACTTT. This translates into CASSSGTGYSPLHF.

The sample holds a few counts of this clone. This rearrangement joins TRBV2 to TRBJ2-3; TRBD2 matches at 14 bases. The germline CDR1 and CDR2 sequences are SNHLY and FYNNEI. CDR3 length equals 14 residues. J was trimmed by 7 bases and V by 9 bases; bases with no gene match: 6. As DNA, the CDR3 is TGTGCCAGGGAAGGGACTAGCGGGAGTAATACGCAGTATTTT. This encodes CAREGTSGSNTQYF.

V gene TRBV28 combines with J gene TRBJ1-3; D is ambiguous. Trimming removed 2 bases at V and 4 bases at J, with 12 bases between. From germline, CDR1 is MDHEN and CDR2 SYDVKM. This CDR3 comprises 15 residues. The chain's CDR3 is CASSLTAGMGNTIYF. CDR3 bases: TGTGCCAGCAGTTTAACTGCAGGAATGGGAAACACCATATATTTT.

The chain links TRBV5-8 to TRBJ1-5; D unresolved. Germline V CDR1 and CDR2: SGHTS, YDEGEE. The CDR3 has 13 residues. V was trimmed by 2 bases and J by 0 bases, leaving 3 bases between them. CDR3 bases: TGTGCCAGCAGCTTTTATAGCAATCAGCCCCAGCATTTT. Encoded protein: CASSFYSNQPQHF.

This chain links TRBV2 with TRBJ2-5; no clear D. V shed 7 bases and J shed 2 bases, with 11 bases lying between them. The CDR3 loop spans 13 amino acids. CDR1 SNHLY and CDR2 FYNNEI come from the germline V gene. The CDR3 here is CASIAEAQETQYF. DNA for the CDR3: TGTGCCAGCATTGCAGAGGCACAAGAGACCCAGTACTTC.

V gene TRBV5-4 combines with J gene TRBJ2-3; no clear D gene. The length of the CDR3 is 13 residues. V lost 4 bases, J lost 3 bases, and 9 bases lay in between. Germline V lookup: CDR1 SGHNT, CDR2 YYREEE (reference sequence). CDR3 sequence (DNA): TGTGCCAGCAGCCCGAGTTCGACAGATACGCAGTATTTT. Protein sequence: CASSPSSTDTQYF.

This clone was counted only a few times. This chain links TRBV7-9 with TRBJ2-1, with 11 bases aligning to TRBD1. The V gene end was trimmed by 2 bases and the J gene end by 7 bases; junction bases not matched to a gene: 7. This CDR3 has 16 amino acids. Germline CDR1 is SEHNR and CDR2 is FQNEAQ (reference sequence). The CDR3 DNA reads TGTGCCAGCAGCTTAACCACCGGGACAGGGGGGAATGAGCAGTTCTTC. Translating it yields CASSLTTGTGGNEQFF.